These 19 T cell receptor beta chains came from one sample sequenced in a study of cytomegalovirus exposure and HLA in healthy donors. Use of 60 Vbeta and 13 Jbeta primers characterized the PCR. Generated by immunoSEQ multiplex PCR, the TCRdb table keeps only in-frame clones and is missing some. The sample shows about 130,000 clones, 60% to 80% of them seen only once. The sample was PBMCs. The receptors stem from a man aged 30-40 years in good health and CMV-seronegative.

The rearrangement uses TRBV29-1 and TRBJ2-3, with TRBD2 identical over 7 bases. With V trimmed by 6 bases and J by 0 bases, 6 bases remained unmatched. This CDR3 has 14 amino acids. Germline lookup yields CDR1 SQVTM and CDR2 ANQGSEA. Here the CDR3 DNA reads TGCAGCGTAGCGGGGACTACTAGCACAGATACGCAGTATTTT. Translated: CSVAGTTSTDTQYF.

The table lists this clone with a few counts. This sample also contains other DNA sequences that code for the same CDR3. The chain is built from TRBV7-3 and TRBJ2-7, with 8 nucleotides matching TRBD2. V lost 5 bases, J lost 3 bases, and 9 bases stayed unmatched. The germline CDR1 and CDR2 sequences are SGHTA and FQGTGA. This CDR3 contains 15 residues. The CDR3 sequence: CASSPRTSGGYEQYF. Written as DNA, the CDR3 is TGTGCCAGCAGCCCCCGTACGAGCGGGGGCTACGAGCAGTACTTC.

The CDR3 nucleotides read TGTGCCGCACAGGGTTTCGGAGCTAATGAAAAACTGTTTTTT. Amino acid sequence: CAAQGFGANEKLFF. V usage is TRBV30 and J usage is TRBJ1-4, with D possibly being TRBD1 (6 bases). V was trimmed by 8 bases and J by 3 bases, leaving 16 bases between them. This CDR3 comprises 14 residues. Germline values: CDR1 GTSNPN, CDR2 SVGIG (reference sequence). The full variable domain, completed using reference TRBV30 and TRBJ1-4, is SQTIHQWPATLVQPVGSPLSLECTVEGTSNPNLYWYRQAAGRGLQLLFYSVGIGQISSEVPQNLSASRPQDRQFILSSKKLLLSDSGFYLCAAQGFGANEKLFFGSGTQLSVL.

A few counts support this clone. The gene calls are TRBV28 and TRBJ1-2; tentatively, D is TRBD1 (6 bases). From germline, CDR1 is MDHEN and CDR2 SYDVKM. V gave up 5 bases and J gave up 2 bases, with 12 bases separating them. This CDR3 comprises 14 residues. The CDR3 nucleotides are TGTGCCAGCAGTCTGGATGGACAGAACTATGGCTACACCTTC. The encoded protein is CASSLDGQNYGYTF.

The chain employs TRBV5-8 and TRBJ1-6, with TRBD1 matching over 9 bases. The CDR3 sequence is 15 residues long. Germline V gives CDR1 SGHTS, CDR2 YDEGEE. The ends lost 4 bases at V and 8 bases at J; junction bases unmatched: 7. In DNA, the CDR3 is TGTGCCAGCAGCGCATTACAGGGGGCGGATTCACCCCTCCACTTT. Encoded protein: CASSALQGADSPLHF.

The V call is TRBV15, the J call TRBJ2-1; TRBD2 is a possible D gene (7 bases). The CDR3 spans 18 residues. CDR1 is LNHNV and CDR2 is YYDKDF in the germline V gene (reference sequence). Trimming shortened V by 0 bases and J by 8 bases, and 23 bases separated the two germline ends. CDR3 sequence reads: CATSRDRGWGRGTHEQFF. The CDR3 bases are TGTGCCACCAGCAGAGATCGGGGGTGGGGGCGGGGGACGCATGAGCAGTTCTTC.

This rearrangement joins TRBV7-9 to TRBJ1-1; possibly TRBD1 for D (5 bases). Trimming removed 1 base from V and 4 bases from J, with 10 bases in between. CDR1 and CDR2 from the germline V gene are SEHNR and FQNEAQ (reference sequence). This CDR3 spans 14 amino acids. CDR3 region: CASSLVQGPTEAFF. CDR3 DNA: TGTGCCAGCAGCTTAGTGCAGGGCCCCACTGAAGCTTTCTTT. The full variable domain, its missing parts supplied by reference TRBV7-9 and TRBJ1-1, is DTGVSQNPRHKITKRGQNVTFRCDPISEHNRLYWYRQTLGQGPEFLTYFQNEAQLEKSRLLSDRFSAERPKGSFSTLEIQRTEQGDSAMYLCASSLVQGPTEAFFGQGTRLTVV.

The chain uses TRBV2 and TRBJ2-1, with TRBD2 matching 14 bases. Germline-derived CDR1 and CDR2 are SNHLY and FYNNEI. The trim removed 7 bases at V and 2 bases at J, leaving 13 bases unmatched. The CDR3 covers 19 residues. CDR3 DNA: TGTGCCAGCATTGCCCCCCACCGGGGACTAGCGGGGGCCTACAATGAGCAGTTCTTC. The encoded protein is CASIAPHRGLAGAYNEQFF.

CDR3 in amino acids: CASSNLRIAGVTDTQYF. In DNA, the CDR3 is TGTGCCAGCAGTAACCTCCGGATAGCGGGAGTCACAGATACGCAGTATTTT. This rearrangement joins TRBV27 to TRBJ2-3, with 9 nucleotides matching TRBD2. CDR3 size: 17 residues. The V segment lost 5 bases and the J segment 2 bases; nucleotides outside the gene matches: 11. Germline V gene lookup returns CDR1 MNHEY and CDR2 SMNVEV (reference sequence).

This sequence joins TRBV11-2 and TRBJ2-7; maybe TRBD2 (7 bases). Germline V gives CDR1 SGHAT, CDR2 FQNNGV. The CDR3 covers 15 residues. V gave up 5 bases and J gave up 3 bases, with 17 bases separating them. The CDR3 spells CASSLWAGARYEQYF. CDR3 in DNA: TGTGCCAGCAGCCTCTGGGCGGGGGCGCGCTACGAGCAGTACTTC.

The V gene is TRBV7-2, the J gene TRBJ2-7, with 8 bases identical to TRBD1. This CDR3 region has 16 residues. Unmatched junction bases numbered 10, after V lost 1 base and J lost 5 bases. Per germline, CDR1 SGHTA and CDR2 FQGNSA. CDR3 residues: CASSLGTGYVSDEQYF. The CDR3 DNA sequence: TGTGCCAGCAGCTTAGGGACAGGGTACGTCAGCGACGAGCAGTACTTC.

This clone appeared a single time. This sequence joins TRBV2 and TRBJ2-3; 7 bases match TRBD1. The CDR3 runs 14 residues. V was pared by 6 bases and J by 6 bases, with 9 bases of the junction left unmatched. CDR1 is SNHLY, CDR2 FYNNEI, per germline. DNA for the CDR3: TGTGCCAGCAGGGGGGACAGAGGACAGGATACGCAGTATTTT. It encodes CASRGDRGQDTQYF. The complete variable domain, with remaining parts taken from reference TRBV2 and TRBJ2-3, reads EPEVTQTPSHQVTQMGQEVILRCVPISNHLYFYWYRQILGQKVEFLVSFYNNEISEKSEIFDDQFSVERPDGSNFTLKIRSTKLEDSAMYFCASRGDRGQDTQYFGPGTRLTVL.

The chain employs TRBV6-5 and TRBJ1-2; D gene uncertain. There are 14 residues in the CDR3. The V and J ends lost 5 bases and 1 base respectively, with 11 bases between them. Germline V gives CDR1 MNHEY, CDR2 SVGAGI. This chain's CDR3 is CASSRPDFNYGYTF. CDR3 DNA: TGTGCCAGCAGTCGTCCAGACTTTAACTATGGCTACACCTTC.

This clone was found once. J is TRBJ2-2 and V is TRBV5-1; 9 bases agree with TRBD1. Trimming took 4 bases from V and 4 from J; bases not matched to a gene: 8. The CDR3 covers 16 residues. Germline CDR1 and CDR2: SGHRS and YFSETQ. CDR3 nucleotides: TGCGCCAGCAGCCAAACAGGGGGCGTCGCCACCGGGGAGCTGTTTTTT. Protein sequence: CASSQTGGVATGELFF.

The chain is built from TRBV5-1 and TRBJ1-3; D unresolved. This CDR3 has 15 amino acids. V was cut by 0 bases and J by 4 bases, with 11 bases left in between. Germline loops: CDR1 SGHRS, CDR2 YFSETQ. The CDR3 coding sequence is TGCGCCAGCAGCTTGGGAATGCAGTCGGGAAACACCATATATTTT. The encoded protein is CASSLGMQSGNTIYF.

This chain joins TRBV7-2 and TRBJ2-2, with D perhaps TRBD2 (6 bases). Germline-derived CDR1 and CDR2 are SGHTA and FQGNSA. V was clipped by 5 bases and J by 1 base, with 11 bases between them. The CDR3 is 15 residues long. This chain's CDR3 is CASSPGTLNTGELFF. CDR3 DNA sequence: TGTGCCAGCAGCCCCGGGACTCTGAACACCGGGGAGCTGTTTTTT.

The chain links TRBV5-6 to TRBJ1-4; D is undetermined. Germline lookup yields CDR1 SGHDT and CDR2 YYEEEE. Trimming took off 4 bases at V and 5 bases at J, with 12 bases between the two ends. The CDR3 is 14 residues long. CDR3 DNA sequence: TGTGCCAGCAGCCGCCCGGGAACCAATGAAAAACTGTTTTTT. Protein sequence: CASSRPGTNEKLFF.

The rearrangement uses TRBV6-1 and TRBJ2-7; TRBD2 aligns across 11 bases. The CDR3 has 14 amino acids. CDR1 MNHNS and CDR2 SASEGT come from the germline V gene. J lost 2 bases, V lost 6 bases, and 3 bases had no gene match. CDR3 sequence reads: CASRNSGGAYEQYF. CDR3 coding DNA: TGTGCCAGCAGAAATAGCGGGGGGGCCTACGAGCAGTACTTC.

The CDR3 loop is CTSSRRRTSAFQETQYF. In nucleotides, the CDR3 is TGCACCAGCAGCCGACGGAGGACTAGCGCTTTCCAAGAGACCCAGTACTTC. V is TRBV1 and J is TRBJ2-5; TRBD2 was called by the table and not checked on the DNA. TRBV1 is a pseudogene locus. The CDR3 has 17 residues.